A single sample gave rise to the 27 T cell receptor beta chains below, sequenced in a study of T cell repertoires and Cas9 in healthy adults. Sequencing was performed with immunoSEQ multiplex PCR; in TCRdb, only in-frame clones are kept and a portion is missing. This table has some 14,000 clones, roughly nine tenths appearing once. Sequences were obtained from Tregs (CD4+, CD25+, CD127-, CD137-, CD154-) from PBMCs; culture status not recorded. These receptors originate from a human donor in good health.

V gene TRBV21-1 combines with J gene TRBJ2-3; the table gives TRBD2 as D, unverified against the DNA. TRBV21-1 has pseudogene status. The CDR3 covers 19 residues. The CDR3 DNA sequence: TGTGCCAGCAGATGCAAAGGACTAGCGGGGGACACTAGCACAGATACGCAGTATTTT. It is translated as CASRCKGLAGDTSTDTQYF.

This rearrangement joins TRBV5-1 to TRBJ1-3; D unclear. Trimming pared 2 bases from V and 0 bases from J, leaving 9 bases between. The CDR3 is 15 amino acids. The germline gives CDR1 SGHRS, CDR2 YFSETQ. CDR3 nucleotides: TGCGCCAGCAGCTTTGGGCCGTCCTCTGGAAACACCATATATTTT. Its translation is CASSFGPSSGNTIYF.

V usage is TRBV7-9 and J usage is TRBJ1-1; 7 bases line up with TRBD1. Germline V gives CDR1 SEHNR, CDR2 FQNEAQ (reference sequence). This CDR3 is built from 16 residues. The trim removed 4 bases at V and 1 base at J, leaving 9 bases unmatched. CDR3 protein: CASSSNRQGRNTEAFF. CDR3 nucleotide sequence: TGTGCCAGCAGCTCCAACCGACAGGGAAGGAACACTGAAGCTTTCTTT. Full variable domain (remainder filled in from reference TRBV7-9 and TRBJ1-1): DTGVSQNPRHKITKRGQNVTFRCDPISEHNRLYWYRQTLGQGPEFLTYFQNEAQLEKSRLLSDRFSAERPKGSFSTLEIQRTEQGDSAMYLCASSSNRQGRNTEAFFGQGTRLTVV.

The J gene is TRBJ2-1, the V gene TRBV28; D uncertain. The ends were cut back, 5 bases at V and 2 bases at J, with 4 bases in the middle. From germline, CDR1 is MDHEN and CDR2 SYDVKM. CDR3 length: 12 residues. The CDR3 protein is CASSPPYNEQFF. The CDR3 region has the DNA TGTGCCAGCAGTCCTCCCTACAATGAGCAGTTCTTC.

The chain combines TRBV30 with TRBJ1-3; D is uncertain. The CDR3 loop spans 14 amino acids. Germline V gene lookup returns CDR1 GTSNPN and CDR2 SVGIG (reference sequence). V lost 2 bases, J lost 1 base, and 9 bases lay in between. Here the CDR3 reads CAWSSTVSGNTIYF. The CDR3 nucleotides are TGTGCCTGGAGTTCAACGGTGTCTGGAAACACCATATATTTT. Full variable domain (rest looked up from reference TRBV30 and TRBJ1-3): SQTIHQWPATLVQPVGSPLSLECTVEGTSNPNLYWYRQAAGRGLQLLFYSVGIGQISSEVPQNLSASRPQDRQFILSSKKLLLSDSGFYLCAWSSTVSGNTIYFGEGSWLTVV.

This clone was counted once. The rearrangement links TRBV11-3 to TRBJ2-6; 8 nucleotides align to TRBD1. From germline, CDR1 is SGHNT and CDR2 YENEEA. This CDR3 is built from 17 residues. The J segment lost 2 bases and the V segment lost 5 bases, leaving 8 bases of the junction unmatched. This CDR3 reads CASSPGQGSTGANVLTF. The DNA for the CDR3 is TGTGCCAGCAGCCCAGGACAGGGTAGCACTGGGGCCAACGTCCTGACTTTC. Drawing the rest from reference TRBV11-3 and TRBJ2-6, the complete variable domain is EAGVVQSPRYKIIEKKQPVAFWCNPISGHNTLYWYLQNLGQGPELLIRYENEEAVDDSQLPKDRFSAERLKGVDSTLKIQPAELGDSAVYLCASSPGQGSTGANVLTFGAGSRLTVL.

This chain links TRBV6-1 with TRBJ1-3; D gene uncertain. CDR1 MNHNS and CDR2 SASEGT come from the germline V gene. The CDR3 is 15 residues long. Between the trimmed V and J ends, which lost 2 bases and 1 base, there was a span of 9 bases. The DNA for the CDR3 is TGTGCCAGCAGTGAATACGGGGTGTCTGGAAACACCATATATTTT. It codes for CASSEYGVSGNTIYF.

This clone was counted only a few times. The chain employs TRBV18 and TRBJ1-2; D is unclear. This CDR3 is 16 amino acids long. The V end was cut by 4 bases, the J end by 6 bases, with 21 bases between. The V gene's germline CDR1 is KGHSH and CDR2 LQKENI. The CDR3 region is CASSLERATSRDGYTF. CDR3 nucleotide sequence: TGTGCCAGCTCACTCGAACGGGCCACGTCCCGAGATGGCTACACCTTC. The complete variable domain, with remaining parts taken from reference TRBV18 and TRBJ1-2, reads NAGVMQNPRHLVRRRGQEARLRCSPMKGHSHVYWYRQLPEEGLKFMVYLQKENIIDESGMPKERFSAEFPKEGPSILRIQQVVRGDSAAYFCASSLERATSRDGYTFGSGTRLTVV.

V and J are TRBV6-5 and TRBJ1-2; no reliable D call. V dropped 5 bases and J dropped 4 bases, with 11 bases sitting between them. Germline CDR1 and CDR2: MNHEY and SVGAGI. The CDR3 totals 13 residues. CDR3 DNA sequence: TGTGCCAGCAGTCCATCAAGAAGCTATGGCTACACCTTC. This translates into CASSPSRSYGYTF.

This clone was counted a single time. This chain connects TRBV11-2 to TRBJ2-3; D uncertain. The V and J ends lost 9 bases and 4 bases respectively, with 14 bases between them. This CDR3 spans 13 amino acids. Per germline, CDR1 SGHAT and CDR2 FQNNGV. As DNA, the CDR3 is TGTGCCAGTAATGCGCTTATCTCAGATACGCAGTATTTT. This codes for CASNALISDTQYF.

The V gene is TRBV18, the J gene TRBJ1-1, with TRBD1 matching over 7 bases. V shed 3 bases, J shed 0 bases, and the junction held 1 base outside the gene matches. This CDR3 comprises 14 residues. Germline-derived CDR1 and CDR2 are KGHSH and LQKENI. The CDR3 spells CASSPTGMNTEAFF. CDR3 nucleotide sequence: TGTGCCAGCTCACCGACAGGGATGAACACTGAAGCTTTCTTT.

As DNA, the CDR3 is TGTGCCAGCACCCTAGACAGGGCGAACTATGGCTACACCTTC. Translated: CASTLDRANYGYTF. The chain joins TRBV2 to TRBJ1-2; TRBD1 aligns across 7 bases. The ends lost 7 bases at V and 2 bases at J; junction bases unmatched: 7. The length of the CDR3 is 14 residues. Germline lookup yields CDR1 SNHLY and CDR2 FYNNEI.

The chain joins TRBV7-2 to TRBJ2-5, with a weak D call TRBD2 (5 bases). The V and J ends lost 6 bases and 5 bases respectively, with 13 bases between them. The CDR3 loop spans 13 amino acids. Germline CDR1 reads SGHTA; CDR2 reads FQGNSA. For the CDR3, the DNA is TGTGCCAGCAGTAGAGGGAGTAGGGAGACCCAGTACTTC. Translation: CASSRGSRETQYF.

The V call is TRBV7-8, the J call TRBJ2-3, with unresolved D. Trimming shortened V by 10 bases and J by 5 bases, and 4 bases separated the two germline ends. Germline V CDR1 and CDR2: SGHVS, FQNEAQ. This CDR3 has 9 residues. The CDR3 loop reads CATGDTQYF. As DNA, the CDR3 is TGTGCCACGGGAGATACGCAGTATTTT.

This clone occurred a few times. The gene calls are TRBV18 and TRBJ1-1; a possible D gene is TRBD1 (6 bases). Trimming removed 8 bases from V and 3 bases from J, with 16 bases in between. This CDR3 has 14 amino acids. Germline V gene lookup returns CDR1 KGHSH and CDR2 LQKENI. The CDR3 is CASLQWGRDTEAFF. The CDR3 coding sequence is TGTGCCAGCCTCCAGTGGGGGCGGGACACTGAAGCTTTCTTT.

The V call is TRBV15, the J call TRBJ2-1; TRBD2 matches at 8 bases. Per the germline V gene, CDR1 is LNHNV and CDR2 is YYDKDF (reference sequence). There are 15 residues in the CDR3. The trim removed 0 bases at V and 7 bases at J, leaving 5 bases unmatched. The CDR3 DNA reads TGTGCCACCAGCAGAGATCGGGAGGGTGGGAATGAGCAGTTCTTC. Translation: CATSRDREGGNEQFF.

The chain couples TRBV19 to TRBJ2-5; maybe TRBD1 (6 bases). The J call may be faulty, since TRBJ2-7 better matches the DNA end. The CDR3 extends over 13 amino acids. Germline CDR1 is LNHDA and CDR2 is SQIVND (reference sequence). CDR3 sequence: CASSIQGFDEQYF. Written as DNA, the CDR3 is TGTGCCAGTAGTATACAGGGGTTCGACGAGCAGTACTTC.

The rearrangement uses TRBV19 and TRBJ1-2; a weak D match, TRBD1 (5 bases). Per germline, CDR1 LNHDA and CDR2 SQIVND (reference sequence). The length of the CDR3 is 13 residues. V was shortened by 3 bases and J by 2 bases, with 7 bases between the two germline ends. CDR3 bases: TGTGCCAGTAGTATCCAGGGAAACTATGGCTACACCTTC. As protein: CASSIQGNYGYTF.

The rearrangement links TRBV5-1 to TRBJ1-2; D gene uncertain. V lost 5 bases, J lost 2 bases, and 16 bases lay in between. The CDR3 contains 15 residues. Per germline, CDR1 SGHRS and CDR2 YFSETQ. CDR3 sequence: CASSFDLGRNYGYTF. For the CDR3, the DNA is TGCGCCAGCAGTTTTGACTTAGGACGAAACTATGGCTACACCTTC.

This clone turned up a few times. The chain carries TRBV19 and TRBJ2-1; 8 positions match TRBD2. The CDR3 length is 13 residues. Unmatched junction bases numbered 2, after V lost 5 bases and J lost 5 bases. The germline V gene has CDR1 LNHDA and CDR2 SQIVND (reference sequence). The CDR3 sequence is CASSGTSHNEQFF. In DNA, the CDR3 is TGTGCCAGTAGTGGGACTAGTCACAATGAGCAGTTCTTC.

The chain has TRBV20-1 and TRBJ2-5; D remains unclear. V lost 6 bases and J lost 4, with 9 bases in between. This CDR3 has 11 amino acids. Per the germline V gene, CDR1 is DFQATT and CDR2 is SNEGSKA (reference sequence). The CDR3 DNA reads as TGCAGTGCATCCGAGACAGAGACCCAGTACTTC. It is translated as CSASETETQYF.

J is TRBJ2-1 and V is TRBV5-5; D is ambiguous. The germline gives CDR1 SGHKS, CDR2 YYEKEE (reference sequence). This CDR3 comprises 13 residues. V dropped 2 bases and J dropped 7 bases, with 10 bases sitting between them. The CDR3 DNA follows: TGTGCCAGCAGCTTACTACAGAGAAATGAGCAGTTCTTC. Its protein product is CASSLLQRNEQFF. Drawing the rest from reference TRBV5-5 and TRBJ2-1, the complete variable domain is DAGVTQSPTHLIKTRGQQVTLRCSPISGHKSVSWYQQVLGQGPQFIFQYYEKEERGRGNFPDRFSARQFPNYSSELNVNALLLGDSALYLCASSLLQRNEQFFGPGTRLTVL.

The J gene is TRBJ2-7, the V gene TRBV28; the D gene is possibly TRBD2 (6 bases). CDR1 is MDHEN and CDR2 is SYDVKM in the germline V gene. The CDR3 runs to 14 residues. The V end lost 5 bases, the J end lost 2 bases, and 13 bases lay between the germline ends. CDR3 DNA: TGTGCCAGCAGTCCCAGTTGGGGGGCCTACGAGCAGTACTTC. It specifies CASSPSWGAYEQYF.

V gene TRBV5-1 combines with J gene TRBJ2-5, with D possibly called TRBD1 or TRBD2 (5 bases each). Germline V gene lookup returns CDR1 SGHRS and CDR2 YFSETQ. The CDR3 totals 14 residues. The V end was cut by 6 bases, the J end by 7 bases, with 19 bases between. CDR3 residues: CASTPGTPLWTQYF. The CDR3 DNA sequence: TGCGCCAGCACCCCCGGGACCCCTTTGTGGACCCAGTACTTC.

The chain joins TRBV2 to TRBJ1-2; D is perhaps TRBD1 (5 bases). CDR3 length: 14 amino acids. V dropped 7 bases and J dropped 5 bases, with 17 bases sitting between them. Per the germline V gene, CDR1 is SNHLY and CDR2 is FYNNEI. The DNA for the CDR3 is TGTGCCAGCACAACAAGGGGCAGGATATATGGCTACACCTTC. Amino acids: CASTTRGRIYGYTF.

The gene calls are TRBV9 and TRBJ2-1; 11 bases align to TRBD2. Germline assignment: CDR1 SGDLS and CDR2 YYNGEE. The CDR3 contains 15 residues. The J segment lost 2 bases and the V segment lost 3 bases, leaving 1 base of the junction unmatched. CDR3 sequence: CASSASGGTYNEQFF. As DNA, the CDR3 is TGTGCCAGCAGCGCTAGCGGGGGGACCTACAATGAGCAGTTCTTC.

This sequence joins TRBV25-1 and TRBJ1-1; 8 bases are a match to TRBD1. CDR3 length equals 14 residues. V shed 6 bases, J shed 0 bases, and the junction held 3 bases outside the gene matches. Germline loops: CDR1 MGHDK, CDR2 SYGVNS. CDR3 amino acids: CASSRTGLNTEAFF. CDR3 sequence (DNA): TGTGCCAGCAGCCGGACAGGGCTGAACACTGAAGCTTTCTTT.